This T cell receptor (beta chain) was profiled in a study of blood T cell repertoires in COVID-19. In the study overall: Researchers got acute and convalescent COVID-19 samples from the United States, Italy and Spain.

This clone was recorded once. CDR3 size: 15 residues. Germline CDR1 LNHDA, CDR2 SQIVND (reference sequence). The ends lost 5 bases at V and 3 bases at J; junction bases unmatched: 5. The authors' processing: Quantification of nucleated cells was approximated via reference gene primer amplification. Sequencing was performed with immunoSEQ multiplex PCR; in TCRdb, only in-frame clones are kept and a portion is missing. V and J calls and clone size follow that table, whereas D and trimming were derived from the DNA. The table includes about 250,000 clones, 88% detected once. The V call is TRBV19, the J call TRBJ1-4; 8 bases are a match to TRBD1. Sequenced: peripheral blood. The receptor was isolated from a woman between 40 and 50 years old who had recovered from COVID-19. CDR3 nucleotides: TGTGCCAGTAGTCCCGGGACAGGTCCTAATGAAAAACTGTTTTTT. Its protein is CASSPGTGPNEKLFF.